These T cell receptor beta chains were read from a single sample in a study of T cell responses to AZD1222 COVID-19 vaccine. Sequencing used immunoSEQ multiplex PCR; TCRdb keeps in-frame clones, though not all of them. The sample records 180,000 or so clones, roughly nine tenths being singletons. This sample comprised peripheral blood, obtained 28 days after the second AZD1222 dose. The receptors here all came from an adult who received the AZD1222 COVID-19 vaccine. The CDR3 runs from the conserved cysteine through the conserved F or W. A D gene is named only where the DNA matches it firmly. Clone size appears in some rows only: once, few, many, or a class for an expanded clone.

clone_size j_call d_call v_call cdr3_aa cdr3_nt
- TRBJ1-5 - TRBV6-2/TRBV6-3 CASSYSREGGQPQHF TGTGCCAGCAGTTACTCGAGGGAGGGGGGACAGCCCCAGCATTTT
- TRBJ1-1 TRBD1 TRBV18 CASSPRLIIDRGKAFF TGTGCCAGCTCCCCGCGGCTTATTATCGACAGGGGTAAAGCTTTCTTT
- TRBJ1-2 - TRBV23-1 CASPEGDFYGYTF TGCGCCAGCCCAGAGGGGGATTTCTATGGCTACACCTTC
once TRBJ2-5 TRBD2 TRBV5-1 CASSTPGRGNQETQYF TGCGCCAGCAGCACGCCTGGGCGGGGGAACCAAGAGACCCAGTACTTC
- TRBJ2-7 TRBD1 TRBV4-3 CASSQVTGAAYEQYF TGCGCCAGCAGCCAAGTCACAGGGGCGGCCTACGAGCAGTACTTC
- TRBJ2-7 - TRBV7-9 CASSHGTYEQYF TGTGCCAGCAGCCACGGGACCTACGAGCAGTACTTC
once TRBJ1-5 - TRBV2 CASSEYWRPQHF TGTGCCAGCAGTGAATATTGGAGGCCCCAGCATTTT
- TRBJ2-7 TRBD1 TRBV5-1 CASSLAAGTGASEQYF TGCGCCAGCAGCTTGGCAGCCGGGACAGGGGCGTCCGAGCAGTACTTC
- TRBJ1-2 - TRBV7-2 CASSLAQGIAYGYTF TGTGCCAGCAGCTTAGCGCAGGGTATCGCCTATGGCTACACCTTC
- TRBJ2-7 TRBD1 TRBV7-8 CASSNRDRGLGDEQYF TGTGCCAGCAGCAATAGGGACAGGGGTTTGGGTGACGAGCAGTACTTC
- TRBJ1-3 TRBD1 TRBV20-1 CSASPTTGVGNTIYF TGCAGTGCTAGTCCCACGACAGGGGTTGGAAACACCATATATTTT
- TRBJ1-2 - TRBV30 CAWHRAPSGNYGYTF TGTGCCTGGCACCGGGCCCCCTCGGGAAATTATGGCTACACCTTC
- TRBJ1-1 - TRBV6-5 CASRTGTERVFF TGTGCCAGCAGAACCGGGACGGAGCGCGTTTTCTTT
- TRBJ1-1 TRBD1 TRBV18 CASSPTGGGTEAFF TGTGCCAGCTCACCTACAGGGGGCGGAACTGAAGCTTTCTTT
- TRBJ1-1 TRBD1 TRBV10-3 CAISDQGGRATEAFF TGTGCCATCAGTGATCAGGGGGGGAGGGCCACTGAAGCTTTCTTT
- TRBJ1-2 TRBD1 TRBV7-9 CASSVWDRGGYGYTF TGTGCCAGCAGCGTATGGGACAGGGGAGGCTATGGCTACACCTTC
- TRBJ1-6 - TRBV4-1 CASSQGGETGSPLHF TGCGCCAGCAGCCAAGGGGGGGAAACTGGGTCACCCCTCCACTTT
once TRBJ1-3 - TRBV18 CASSPTQGSGNTIYF TGTGCCAGCTCCCCCACGCAAGGGTCTGGAAACACCATATATTTT
- TRBJ1-1 - TRBV24-1 CATSDLPLF TGTGCCACCAGTGATTTGCCCCTATTT
- TRBJ2-3 TRBD2 TRBV3-1/TRBV3-2 CASSLRTSGRGSTDTQYF TGTGCCAGCAGCCTCAGGACTAGCGGGAGAGGGAGCACAGATACGCAGTATTTT
- TRBJ2-1 TRBD2 TRBV24-1 CATSDGTSSYNEQFF TGTGCCACCAGTGATGGGACTAGCTCCTACAATGAGCAGTTCTTC
once TRBJ2-5 - TRBV11-2 CASSPPRGSLGETQYF TGTGCCAGCAGCCCCCCGAGGGGTAGTTTGGGAGAGACCCAGTACTTC
- TRBJ2-3 TRBD2 TRBV6-5 CASSLVAGSTDTQYF TGTGCCAGCAGCCTCGTAGCGGGCAGCACAGATACGCAGTATTTT
- TRBJ2-7 - TRBV15 CATSRVGYEQYF TGTGCCACCAGCAGAGTTGGGTACGAGCAGTACTTC
- TRBJ1-1 TRBD1 TRBV12-3/TRBV12-4 CASSFYRGEAFF TGTGCCAGCAGTTTCTACAGGGGTGAAGCTTTCTTT
- TRBJ1-6 - TRBV4-1 CASSQGTDRRNSPLHF TGCGCCAGCAGCCAAGGGACCGACAGGCGAAATTCACCCCTCCACTTT
- TRBJ1-2 TRBD1 TRBV7-3 CASSYTGGYYGYTF TGTGCCAGCAGCTATACAGGGGGGTACTATGGCTACACCTTC
few TRBJ1-5 - TRBV5-5 CASRSTGPPSQPQHF TGTGCCAGCAGGTCTACTGGACCCCCTTCACAGCCCCAGCATTTT
- TRBJ2-3 TRBD2 TRBV9 CASSLTPGLAGGPGTQYF TGTGCCAGCAGCCTTACACCGGGACTAGCGGGAGGGCCCGGTACGCAGTATTTT
- TRBJ2-7 TRBD2 TRBV23-1 CASRPVVAGIYEQYF TGCGCCAGCAGGCCGGTTGTAGCGGGAATATACGAGCAGTACTTC
few TRBJ2-1 TRBD2 TRBV9 CASSDTSASYNEQFF TGTGCCAGCAGCGACACTAGCGCATCCTACAATGAGCAGTTCTTC
- TRBJ1-1 - TRBV6-4 CARLAGLAPKNTEAFF TGTGCCCGCTTGGCAGGGTTAGCCCCCAAAAACACTGAAGCTTTCTTT
- TRBJ1-1 - TRBV2 CASWLRQGTFRGTEAFF TGTGCCAGCTGGCTCAGGCAGGGGACTTTTCGGGGCACTGAAGCTTTCTTT
- TRBJ1-2 - TRBV4-1 CASSQEGPYSYTF TGCGCCAGCAGCCAAGAGGGTCCTTATAGCTACACCTTC
- TRBJ1-2 - TRBV6-5 CASSRGANYGYTF TGTGCCAGCAGCAGGGGTGCTAACTATGGCTACACCTTC
- TRBJ2-7 TRBD2 TRBV5-5 CASSLDPGGRGYLQYF TGTGCCAGCAGCTTGGATCCTGGCGGGAGGGGTTATTTGCAGTACTTC
- TRBJ2-7 - TRBV15 CATSREASTYEQYF TGTGCCACCAGCAGAGAGGCCAGCACCTACGAGCAGTACTTC
once TRBJ1-2 - TRBV6-6 CASSYSQDNYGYTF TGTGCCAGCAGTTACTCACAGGACAACTATGGCTACACCTTC
- TRBJ1-5 - TRBV5-5 CASSLTGNDQPQHF TGTGCCAGCAGCTTGACAGGGAACGATCAGCCCCAGCATTTT
- TRBJ1-2 - TRBV6-5 CASSYSGGGGYGYTF TGTGCCAGCAGTTACTCTGGAGGAGGAGGCTATGGCTACACCTTC
- TRBJ2-7 TRBD1 TRBV11-2 CASSLQAGPGGAIYEQYF TGTGCCAGCAGCCTACAAGCCGGGCCAGGGGGCGCCATCTACGAGCAGTACTTC
- TRBJ2-1 TRBD2 TRBV4-2 CASSPLAGAAYNEQFF TGTGCCAGCAGCCCACTAGCGGGGGCCGCCTACAATGAGCAGTTCTTC
- TRBJ2-1 - TRBV4-2 CASSQVGSLIYNEQFF TGTGCCAGCAGCCAAGTGGGCTCTTTGATCTACAATGAGCAGTTCTTC
- TRBJ2-6 - TRBV3-1/TRBV3-2 CASSPQGSGANVLTF TGTGCCAGCAGCCCACAGGGCTCTGGGGCCAACGTCCTGACTTTC
- TRBJ1-5 TRBD1 TRBV19 CASSPSRRGTGGHRVSSQPQHF TGTGCCAGTAGTCCCTCGCGTAGGGGGACAGGGGGACACAGGGTTTCCAGTCAGCCCCAGCATTTT
- TRBJ1-3 - TRBV13 CASSSLISGNTIYF TGTGCCAGCAGCTCCCTTATCTCTGGAAACACCATATATTTT
once TRBJ2-3 - TRBV3-1/TRBV3-2 CASSPTRVTDTQYF TGTGCCAGCAGCCCGACTAGGGTGACAGATACGCAGTATTTT
- TRBJ1-1 - TRBV12-3/TRBV12-4 CASSPVGVTEAFF TGTGCCAGCAGTCCGGTGGGGGTTACTGAAGCTTTCTTT
once TRBJ1-5 TRBD1 TRBV7-8 CASSPYGTGYGNQPQHF TGTGCCAGCAGCCCGTATGGGACAGGGTACGGCAATCAGCCCCAGCATTTT
- TRBJ1-2 - TRBV6-5 CASSPTVALGYGYTF TGTGCCAGCAGCCCCACTGTGGCCCTCGGATATGGCTACACCTTC
- TRBJ2-1 TRBD2 TRBV27 CAIAKAELARIYNEQFF TGTGCCATCGCGAAGGCCGAACTAGCGCGTATATACAATGAGCAGTTCTTC
- TRBJ1-1 TRBD1 TRBV4-1 CASSFQGAGAEAFF TGCGCCAGCAGCTTCCAGGGGGCGGGTGCTGAAGCTTTCTTT
- TRBJ2-7 - TRBV19 CASSPGQGDEQYF TGTGCCAGTAGCCCCGGACAAGGGGATGAGCAGTACTTC
- TRBJ1-2 - TRBV6-1 CASSENSGPTYGYTF TGTGCCAGCAGTGAAAATTCGGGGCCGACCTATGGCTACACCTTC
- TRBJ2-1 - TRBV7-9 CASSSSRGATYNEQFF TGTGCCAGCAGCTCGAGCCGTGGAGCCACCTACAATGAGCAGTTCTTC